One sample yielded the 2 T cell receptor beta chains listed below, sequenced in a study of shared clonotypes between healthy human individuals. Using immunoSEQ multiplex PCR, the repertoire was profiled, and TCRdb retains in-frame clones only, with some absent. Of about 1.1 million clones listed, approximately 80% are singletons. Sequenced input: memory CD4+ T cells from PBMCs. Subset meaning: CD45RA-negative fraction. These receptors were taken from a man younger than 35 in good health. Some clones in this sample may be carry-over from other donors' samples.

V usage is TRBV28 and J usage is TRBJ2-2; 8 bases are a match to TRBD1. V dropped 4 bases and J dropped 1; count of bases not matched to a gene: 11. The CDR3 runs 18 residues. In germline, CDR1 is MDHEN, CDR2 SYDVKM. The CDR3 DNA reads as TGTGCCAGCAGTTCGCTCCTTGGACAGGGAGTGAACACCGGGGAGCTGTTTTTT. It yields the protein CASSSLLGQGVNTGELFF.

The chain is built from TRBV27 and TRBJ2-3; perhaps TRBD1 as D (6 bases). The CDR3 extends over 14 amino acids. V lost 8 bases and J lost 2, with 14 bases in between. Per the germline V gene, CDR1 is MNHEY and CDR2 is SMNVEV (reference sequence). The CDR3: CASGYRDTTDTQYF. The CDR3 coding sequence is TGTGCCAGCGGATACCGGGACACCACAGATACGCAGTATTTT.